The rows below give T cell receptor beta chains drawn from one sample of a study of T cells in Graves' hyperthyroidism and ophthalmopathy. TCRdb recomputed calls from the multiplex PCR reads with MiXCR, one row per CDR3 protein. Here the sample spans roughly 500,000 distinct CDR3 sequences, 35% to 55% being singletons. The sequencing sample was made of peripheral blood or thyroid tissue (not recorded which). Source of these receptors: an adult woman with Graves' disease, either hyperthyroidism or ophthalmopathy (not recorded which). CDR3s include the opening cysteine and the closing phenylalanine or tryptophan. A D gene is named only where the DNA matches it firmly. The size entry is marked missing in some rows and otherwise reads once, few, many or a size class.

>TRBJ2-5|TRBV29-1|TRBD2|.
TGCAGCTTAATGGGGAGGGAAGAGACCCAGTACTTC
CSLMGREETQYF
>TRBJ2-7|TRBV27|.|many
TGTGCCAGCAGTTTATCGATGCCCTACGAGCAGTACTTC
CASSLSMPYEQYF
>TRBJ1-2|TRBV15|.|.
TGTGCCACCAGCACCGAACAGGGAACCTATGGCTACACCTTC
CATSTEQGTYGYTF
>TRBJ2-3|TRBV4-2|TRBD1|.
TGTGCCAGCAGCCCGCCGGGACAGGGGACAGATACGCAGTATTTT
CASSPPGQGTDTQYF
>TRBJ1-2|TRBV6-5|.|few
TGTGCCAGCAGTTACCAGGGAGCTAACTATGGCTACACCTTC
CASSYQGANYGYTF
>TRBJ1-5|TRBV4-1|.|many
TGCGCCAGCAGCCCCGGGAGGGGTCGGCGGCAGCCCCAGCATTTT
CASSPGRGRRQPQHF
>TRBJ2-1|TRBV7-3|.|.
TGTGCCAGCAGCTCGACACTATCCCCATACAATGAGCAGTTCTTC
CASSSTLSPYNEQFF
>TRBJ2-1|TRBV19|.|.
TGTGCCAGTAGTATTGGGGGGAATGAGCAGTTCTTC
CASSIGGNEQFF
>TRBJ1-6|TRBV5-1|TRBD1|.
TGCGCCAGCAGCACCTCACAGGGGGCTAATTCACCCCTCCATTTT
CASSTSQGANSPLHF
>TRBJ2-5|TRBV7-3|.|many
TGTGCCAGCAGCGAGCTAGGACTAAGGGGGGAGACCCAGTACTTC
CASSELGLRGETQYF
>TRBJ2-7|TRBV29-1|.|.
TGCAGCGCTGTAACTAGGGAGACCTACGAGCAGTACTTC
CSAVTRETYEQYF
>TRBJ1-1|TRBV10-3|.|once
TGTGCCATCAGCGTGACAGTCTACACTGAAGCTTTCTTT
CAISVTVYTEAFF
>TRBJ1-2|TRBV9|.|many
TGTGCCAGCAGCGGGGACTGGAGCTATGGCTACACCTTC
CASSGDWSYGYTF
>TRBJ2-2|TRBV25-1|.|few
TGTGCCAGCAGTGAAGTGTCGGTAACCGGGGAGCTGTTTTTT
CASSEVSVTGELFF
>TRBJ1-2|TRBV5-1|.|many
TGCGCCAGCAGCTTGGGGCAGGGCTTTGGCTACACCTTC
CASSLGQGFGYTF
>TRBJ1-1|TRBV29-1|.|.
TGCAGCGTTGGTGGTACTGAAGCTTTCTTT
CSVGGTEAFF
>TRBJ2-5|TRBV12-3/TRBV12-4|.|.
TGTGCCAGCAGCCACCGGGTCGCTGGGGAGACCCAGTACTTC
CASSHRVAGETQYF
>TRBJ1-5|TRBV27|.|few
TGTGCCAGCCGGTTGGCAGGGGAAAATCAGCCCCAGCATTTT
CASRLAGENQPQHF
>TRBJ1-2|TRBV11-2|.|many
TGTGCCAGCAGCTCCAACACGGCCAGCTACCTCCGTGGCTACACCTTC
CASSSNTASYLRGYTF
>TRBJ2-5|TRBV20-1|TRBD2|once
TGCAGTGCTAGGGGGGTGGCTAGCGGGAGGAGGGAGACCCAGTACTTC
CSARGVASGRRETQYF
>TRBJ1-1|TRBV20-1|.|few
TGCAGTGCTAGAGCGGCAGGACAGCTACTGAACACTGAAGCTTTCTTT
CSARAAGQLLNTEAFF
>TRBJ1-1|TRBV6-1|.|once
TGTGCCAGCAGTGGAGGCCCGGGGGGTATGGCTGAAGCTTTCTTT
CASSGGPGGMAEAFF
>TRBJ1-3|TRBV5-1|.|many
TGCGCCAGCAGCCAGACAGTCTCTGGAAACACCATATATTTT
CASSQTVSGNTIYF
>TRBJ1-5|TRBV5-6|.|many
TGTGCCAGCAGCTTCTCGTTGGAGGGTAGCAATCAGCCCCAGCATTTT
CASSFSLEGSNQPQHF
>TRBJ1-1|TRBV9|.|.
TGTGCCAGCAGCGCAGGGGCCGCAGGTTCCCTGGGAGCTTTCTTT
CASSAGAAGSLGAFF
>TRBJ2-7|TRBV7-9|TRBD1|.
TGTGCCAGCAGCCCCTCCGGGACAGGGGCCGAGCAGTACTTC
CASSPSGTGAEQYF
>TRBJ1-1|TRBV7-2|.|many
TGTGCCAGCAGCCCTCGCCCCCAGGGAGTCACTGAAGCTTTCTTT
CASSPRPQGVTEAFF
>TRBJ2-2|TRBV12-3/TRBV12-4|.|.
TGTGCCAGCAGAGGAGGGGTTCCGGGCACCGGGGAGCTGTTTTTT
CASRGGVPGTGELFF
>TRBJ1-6|TRBV4-1|.|many
TGCGCCAGCAGCCACAGCCCGGCCAGGGAGATAATTTCACCCCTCCACTTT
CASSHSPAREIISPLHF
>TRBJ1-3|TRBV7-3|TRBD1|few
TGTGCCAGCAGTCGACAGGGGGCGAACACCATATATTTT
CASSRQGANTIYF
>TRBJ2-7|TRBV15|.|.
TGTGCCACCAACAGAGAGAGCAGGGGTTCGGACGAGCAGTACTTC
CATNRESRGSDEQYF
>TRBJ2-5|TRBV12-3/TRBV12-4|.|.
TGTGCCAGCAGCCCAGACACCTGGACAGCTCAAGAGACCCAGTACTTC
CASSPDTWTAQETQYF